This T cell receptor beta chain derives from a study of T cells in Graves' hyperthyroidism and ophthalmopathy. Study outcomes and limitations: The majority of expanded thyroid clonotypes above 0.001 also appeared in blood. The model identified upcoming ophthalmopathy a median approximately 6.4 months ahead of onset.

TCR beta CDR3 sequences were amplified from RNA transcripts. HTBI primers were the set used in a first-round RT-PCR of the TCR CDR3. Via MiXCR, TCRdb re-called the multiplex PCR reads, giving one row per CDR3 protein. The table shows about 690,000 distinct CDR3 sequences, with 15% to 20% occurring only once. CDR1 and CDR2 (germline): DFQATT, SNEGSKA (reference sequence). CDR3 length: 15 amino acids. V was pared by 4 bases and J by 3 bases, with 19 bases between. Graves' hyperthyroidism qualified as stable when ophthalmopathy did not progress within 18 months. Each 10 ml fresh peripheral blood draw supplied the PBMCs. This clonotype was detected only a few times. Its target is unknown.

V usage is TRBV20-1 and J usage is TRBJ2-7; no clear D gene. This clonotype originated in a man between 50 and 59 years old with Graves' hyperthyroidism. The specimen sequenced was blood. CDR3: CSATSPSTPIYEQYF. The CDR3 DNA is TGCAGTGCTACGTCACCCTCGACACCTATCTACGAGCAGTACTTC.